This TCR beta chain was sequenced during a study of naive and memory T cell subsets. This clonotype was seen only a few times. Ligated cDNA underwent four rounds of PCR with nested alpha and beta constant region primers and SP2. Reverse transcription of blood and skin TCR RNA was primed at alpha and beta constant regions. TCRdb re-analysed the 5' RACE reads in MiXCR, keeping a single row per CDR3 protein. Among some 60,000 distinct CDR3 sequences listed, roughly 8.1% were seen once. TCR cDNA received a 3' ligated oligonucleotide that carried a UMI. RNA was extracted from more than 2 ml of whole blood of healthy adults. Input was roughly 1 to 1000 ng of DNase-treated total RNA without cell sorting. CDR3 size: 16 residues. V shed 2 bases and J shed 4 bases, with 12 bases lying between them. From germline, CDR1 is SEHNR and CDR2 FQNEAQ (reference sequence).

The sequence was obtained from a female donor in good health. J is TRBJ2-6 and V is TRBV7-9, with D maybe TRBD2 (5 bases). CDR3 nucleotide sequence: TGTGCCAGCAGCTTACCTAGAGGGAGCGGGGCCAACGTCCTGACTTTC. Its protein product is CASSLPRGSGANVLTF.